These T cell receptor beta chains were read from a single sample in a study of T cell responses to AZD1222 COVID-19 vaccine. This table comes from immunoSEQ multiplex PCR, and its TCRdb copy is limited to in-frame clones, with some not included. The sample comprises some 97,000 clones, about 87% of which are singletons, and less than 3.5% rests with the top ten. Sequencing was performed on peripheral blood, taken on day 0 of AZD1222 vaccination. The source of these receptors is an adult in good health. Both conserved end residues are part of each CDR3. A D gene is named only where the DNA matches it firmly. For some rows the clone size is stated as once, few or many, or as a class when expanded; others skip it.

size: NA; V: TRBV28; J: TRBJ1-6; D: TRBD1; DNA: TGTGCCAGCAAGGGGACAGCGTTTTCACCCCTCCACTTT; CDR3: CASKGTAFSPLHF
size: NA; V: TRBV7-9; J: TRBJ1-1; D: TRBD1; DNA: TGTGCCAGCAGCCCAAGACAGGGGGCAAACACTGAAGCTTTCTTT; CDR3: CASSPRQGANTEAFF
size: few; V: TRBV18; J: TRBJ1-4; D: NA; DNA: TGTGCCAGCTCACCTAAGACTTTTACAACTAATGAAAAACTGTTTTTT; CDR3: CASSPKTFTTNEKLFF
size: NA; V: TRBV13; J: TRBJ2-3; D: TRBD1; DNA: TGTGCCAGCAGCTTAGAACAGGGGGCCCGCACAGATACGCAGTATTTT; CDR3: CASSLEQGARTDTQYF
size: NA; V: TRBV18; J: TRBJ1-1; D: TRBD1; DNA: TGTGCCAGCTCACCGTTTCCGGGACAGATAAAAATGAACACTGAAGCTTTCTTT; CDR3: CASSPFPGQIKMNTEAFF
size: NA; V: TRBV3-1/TRBV3-2; J: TRBJ1-4; D: NA; DNA: TGTGCCAGCAGCCCTCGACTACAAAGTAGGGAAAAACTGTTTTTT; CDR3: CASSPRLQSREKLFF
size: NA; V: TRBV4-3; J: TRBJ1-5; D: NA; DNA: TGCGCCAGCAGCCAGCAATCATTCAGGGGTAGCAATCAGCCCCAGCATTTT; CDR3: CASSQQSFRGSNQPQHF
size: once; V: TRBV28; J: TRBJ1-2; D: NA; DNA: TGTGCCAGCAGTTTATACTATGGCTACACCTTC; CDR3: CASSLYYGYTF
size: NA; V: TRBV9; J: TRBJ2-7; D: NA; DNA: TGTGCCAGCAGCGTAGATGAGGGGAACTACGAGCAGTACTTC; CDR3: CASSVDEGNYEQYF
size: NA; V: TRBV30; J: TRBJ2-1; D: NA; DNA: TGTGCCTGGAGCCCGCAGGGACTCTACAATGAGCAGTTCTTC; CDR3: CAWSPQGLYNEQFF
size: NA; V: TRBV30; J: TRBJ1-6; D: TRBD1; DNA: TGTGCCGGACAGGGGATGGCTTCACCCCTCCACTTT; CDR3: CAGQGMASPLHF
size: NA; V: TRBV7-2; J: TRBJ1-1; D: NA; DNA: TGTGCCAGCAGCTTATCGGGGGGAGCAGCTTTCTTT; CDR3: CASSLSGGAAFF
size: NA; V: TRBV30; J: TRBJ2-3; D: NA; DNA: TGTGCCTGCGGAAGACAGACAGATACGCAGTATTTT; CDR3: CACGRQTDTQYF
size: NA; V: TRBV30; J: TRBJ1-1; D: NA; DNA: TGTGCCTGGAGTGTACAGAGGTTCACAGAAGCTTTCTTT; CDR3: CAWSVQRFTEAFF
size: NA; V: TRBV3-1/TRBV3-2; J: TRBJ1-4; D: NA; DNA: TGTGCCAGCAGCCTAACCACCCTGCGGCATGAAAAACTGTTTTTT; CDR3: CASSLTTLRHEKLFF
size: NA; V: TRBV4-3; J: TRBJ1-6; D: NA; DNA: TGCGCCAGCAGCCAAGATCCCAGAAGCTCCTATAATTCACCCCTCCACTTT; CDR3: CASSQDPRSSYNSPLHF
size: NA; V: TRBV2; J: TRBJ2-2; D: TRBD1; DNA: TGTGCCACCAGAGACAGGGTCGGAACCGGGGAGCTGTTTTTT; CDR3: CATRDRVGTGELFF
size: NA; V: TRBV18; J: TRBJ2-7; D: TRBD2; DNA: TGTGCCAGCTCACCGGGGCTAGCGGGAGGATACGAGCAGTACTTC; CDR3: CASSPGLAGGYEQYF
size: NA; V: TRBV15; J: TRBJ2-1; D: NA; DNA: TGTGCCACCAGCAGAGATCCTGGCAGGGGCAATTACAATGAGCAGTTCTTC; CDR3: CATSRDPGRGNYNEQFF
size: NA; V: TRBV6-1; J: TRBJ2-2; D: NA; DNA: TGTGCCAGCAGTGAAAGTGACGGGAGCTCACTCACCGGGGAGCTGTTTTTT; CDR3: CASSESDGSSLTGELFF
size: NA; V: TRBV19; J: TRBJ2-3; D: NA; DNA: TGTGCCAGTAGTATAGGGGCCAGGGGCACAGATACGCAGTATTTT; CDR3: CASSIGARGTDTQYF
size: NA; V: TRBV6-5; J: TRBJ1-2; D: NA; DNA: TGTGCCAGCAGTCGCCCCGGACAGAGCAACTATGGCTACACCTTC; CDR3: CASSRPGQSNYGYTF
size: NA; V: TRBV4-3; J: TRBJ2-1; D: NA; DNA: TGCGCCAGCAGCCAAGTTGGGAATCAGCAGTTCTTC; CDR3: CASSQVGNQQFF
size: NA; V: TRBV19; J: TRBJ2-7; D: TRBD1; DNA: TGTGCCAGTAGTATGAGACAGGGAAAGTCCGAGCAGTACTTC; CDR3: CASSMRQGKSEQYF
size: NA; V: TRBV3-1/TRBV3-2; J: TRBJ2-1; D: NA; DNA: TGTGCCAGCAGCCACGTTACGGGACCCCCCTACAATGAGCAGTTCTTC; CDR3: CASSHVTGPPYNEQFF
size: NA; V: TRBV2; J: TRBJ1-2; D: TRBD1; DNA: TGTGCCAGCAAATCCGGGACAGGGAACTATGGCTACACCTTC; CDR3: CASKSGTGNYGYTF
size: NA; V: TRBV5-4; J: TRBJ1-2; D: TRBD1; DNA: TGTGCCAGCAGCTTGAGACAGGGTTGGGGCTACACCTTC; CDR3: CASSLRQGWGYTF
size: NA; V: TRBV7-3; J: TRBJ1-2; D: NA; DNA: TGTGCCAGCAGCCCGGACGGGACTTCGGCGGGGGGCTACACCTTC; CDR3: CASSPDGTSAGGYTF
size: NA; V: TRBV28; J: TRBJ1-2; D: TRBD1; DNA: TGTGCCAGCAGGCCCCAGGGGGGCGCCAACTATGGCTACACCTTC; CDR3: CASRPQGGANYGYTF
size: NA; V: TRBV6-1; J: TRBJ1-3; D: NA; DNA: TGTGCCAGCAGTGACCTTACACCGGCAACTGGAAACACCATATATTTT; CDR3: CASSDLTPATGNTIYF
size: NA; V: TRBV30; J: TRBJ1-2; D: NA; DNA: TGTGCCTGGACCCTCCCCGGCCCAAACTATGGCTACACCTTC; CDR3: CAWTLPGPNYGYTF
size: NA; V: TRBV11-2; J: TRBJ1-1; D: NA; DNA: TGTGCCAGCAGCTTACGCGGACTCGTAATATCTGAAGCTTTCTTT; CDR3: CASSLRGLVISEAFF
size: NA; V: TRBV6-5; J: TRBJ2-7; D: TRBD1; DNA: TGTGCCAGCAGTTACTCTCCGGGACAGGTGTTCGAGCAGTACTTC; CDR3: CASSYSPGQVFEQYF
size: NA; V: TRBV5-1; J: TRBJ2-2; D: NA; DNA: TGCGCCAGCAGCTTGAGCCCTACAAATGAGGAGCTGTTTTTT; CDR3: CASSLSPTNEELFF
size: NA; V: TRBV9; J: TRBJ2-1; D: NA; DNA: TGTGCCAGCAGCCCTAAGGCATACGGCGATGAGCAGTTCTTC; CDR3: CASSPKAYGDEQFF
size: NA; V: TRBV19; J: TRBJ1-1; D: TRBD1; DNA: TGTGCCAGTGGACAGGACAGAGAGAACACTGAAGCTTTCTTT; CDR3: CASGQDRENTEAFF
size: NA; V: TRBV11-1; J: TRBJ1-2; D: NA; DNA: TGTGCCAGCAGCTTAGGCGCCAGGGGCTATGGCTACACCTTC; CDR3: CASSLGARGYGYTF
size: NA; V: TRBV6-5; J: TRBJ1-2; D: NA; DNA: TGTGCCAGCAGTTACCTCGGGGGCGATGGCTACACCTTC; CDR3: CASSYLGGDGYTF
size: NA; V: TRBV19; J: TRBJ2-1; D: TRBD2; DNA: TGTGCCAGTAGTTCCCTAGCGGAGTACAATGAGCAGTTCTTC; CDR3: CASSSLAEYNEQFF
size: NA; V: TRBV19; J: TRBJ2-2; D: NA; DNA: TGTGCCAGTAGTATTTGGCGGGACACCGGGGAGCTGTTTTTT; CDR3: CASSIWRDTGELFF
size: NA; V: TRBV19; J: TRBJ1-2; D: TRBD1; DNA: TGTGCCAGTAGTGCGCGGACAGGGCAGGACTATGGCTACACCTTC; CDR3: CASSARTGQDYGYTF
size: NA; V: TRBV5-1; J: TRBJ1-1; D: NA; DNA: TGCGCCAGCAGCTTGGGCCCCGGTCGGAACACTGAAGCTTTCTTT; CDR3: CASSLGPGRNTEAFF
size: NA; V: TRBV7-8; J: TRBJ1-1; D: TRBD1; DNA: TGTGCCAGCAGCTTATCGCGGGGGACAGGGGGCACTGAAGCTTTCTTT; CDR3: CASSLSRGTGGTEAFF
size: once; V: TRBV7-2; J: TRBJ2-7; D: NA; DNA: TGTGCCAGCAGCTTAGGCGGGGGCGCTGGACGCGAGCAGTACTTC; CDR3: CASSLGGGAGREQYF
size: NA; V: TRBV11-2; J: TRBJ2-1; D: TRBD1; DNA: TGTGCCAGCAGCCCGATAGGGCGACAGGGTGGGGCTAGGTATGAGCAGTTCTTC; CDR3: CASSPIGRQGGARYEQFF
size: NA; V: TRBV3-1/TRBV3-2; J: TRBJ1-4; D: NA; DNA: TGTGCCAGCAGCCAAGCAGTACCGGCAACTAATGAAAAACTGTTTTTT; CDR3: CASSQAVPATNEKLFF
size: NA; V: TRBV7-8; J: TRBJ1-2; D: NA; DNA: TGTGCCAGCAGCTCCCCCCCGCAGGGGGGCTACACCTTC; CDR3: CASSSPPQGGYTF
size: NA; V: TRBV2; J: TRBJ1-2; D: NA; DNA: TGTGCCAGCAGATCTGGGGTGGGGGCGGCAGGCTACACCTTC; CDR3: CASRSGVGAAGYTF
size: NA; V: TRBV28; J: TRBJ1-2; D: NA; DNA: TGTGCCAGCAGAATCCAGGATAACTATGGCTACACCTTC; CDR3: CASRIQDNYGYTF
size: few; V: TRBV5-1; J: TRBJ2-1; D: TRBD1; DNA: TGCGCCAGCAGCCTGAGGGACAGCTCCTACAATGAGCAGTTCTTC; CDR3: CASSLRDSSYNEQFF
size: NA; V: TRBV6-5; J: TRBJ1-2; D: NA; DNA: TGTGCCAGCAGTCGGGCCCAGTATGGCTACACCTTC; CDR3: CASSRAQYGYTF
size: NA; V: TRBV19; J: TRBJ1-2; D: NA; DNA: TGTGCCAGTAGTACAAACTTCCGGGACCGCTTCTTCGCTGGCTACACCTTC; CDR3: CASSTNFRDRFFAGYTF
size: once; V: TRBV7-2; J: TRBJ2-4; D: NA; DNA: TGTGCCAGCAGCTCCTGGGCAGGGGTGGCGGGAAACATTCAGTACTTC; CDR3: CASSSWAGVAGNIQYF
size: few; V: TRBV28; J: TRBJ1-1; D: NA; DNA: TGTGCCAGCAGTCAACCTCCACAGGGCCCCAAATTCGAAGCTTTCTTT; CDR3: CASSQPPQGPKFEAFF
size: NA; V: TRBV9; J: TRBJ2-5; D: NA; DNA: TGTGCCAGCAGCGTAGAACCCCTGGCCAGGGAGACCCAGTACTTC; CDR3: CASSVEPLARETQYF
size: NA; V: TRBV18; J: TRBJ2-7; D: TRBD1; DNA: TGTGCCAGCTCACCCGCAGGGGGCGCTTCCTACGAGCAGTACTTC; CDR3: CASSPAGGASYEQYF
size: NA; V: TRBV3-1/TRBV3-2; J: TRBJ1-5; D: NA; DNA: TGTGCCAGCAGCCCCGGTAGGGGTCAGCCCCAGCATTTT; CDR3: CASSPGRGQPQHF
size: NA; V: TRBV6-2/TRBV6-3; J: TRBJ1-5; D: TRBD1; DNA: TGTGCCAGCAGCTGGGACAGATTTATAGGCAATCAGCCCCAGCATTTT; CDR3: CASSWDRFIGNQPQHF
size: NA; V: TRBV10-3; J: TRBJ1-4; D: TRBD1; DNA: TGTGCCACCAGCGACAGGGATGAAAAACTGTTTTTT; CDR3: CATSDRDEKLFF